A single sample gave rise to the 15 T cell receptor beta chains below, sequenced in a study of CD8+ T cells in alopecia areata. The sequencing template was cDNA reverse transcribed from extracted RNA. Sequencing used immunoSEQ multiplex PCR; TCRdb keeps in-frame clones, though not all of them. The data hold some 170,000 clones, with over 55% observed a single time. The starting material was CD4+ T cells sorted from blood, obtained at week 0. The receptors stem from a human donor with alopecia areata.

This clone turned up a few times. The gene calls are TRBV2 and TRBJ2-1; D perhaps matches TRBD2 (6 bases). CDR1 and CDR2 (germline): SNHLY, FYNNEI. This CDR3 is 16 amino acids long. Trimming left V 10 bases short and J 5 bases short, with 24 bases between. The CDR3: CATREEGLLINNEQFF. DNA for the CDR3: TGTGCCACTAGGGAAGAGGGACTTCTTATTAACAATGAGCAGTTCTTC.

The chain links TRBV29-1 to TRBJ1-4; TRBD1 matches at 7 bases. This CDR3 is 13 amino acids long. CDR1 SQVTM and CDR2 ANQGSEA come from the germline V gene. V lost 4 bases to trimming and J lost 8 bases; unmatched junction nucleotides: 7. CDR3 sequence: CSVATGAGEKLFF. The CDR3, as DNA: TGCAGCGTTGCCACAGGGGCGGGGGAAAAACTGTTTTTT.

This clone was detected a few times. The V gene is TRBV19, the J gene TRBJ1-5, with D hard to call. Germline CDR1 is LNHDA and CDR2 is SQIVND (reference sequence). The CDR3 loop spans 17 amino acids. The V end was cut by 3 bases, the J end by 0 bases, with 15 bases between. The DNA of the CDR3 is TGTGCCAGTAGTATGGTAGCTTCGGCAAATAGCAATCAGCCCCAGCATTTT. Protein sequence: CASSMVASANSNQPQHF.

This chain uses TRBV25-1 with TRBJ2-3; D is undetermined. The CDR3 is 13 residues long. Trimming removed 1 base from V and 5 bases from J, with 7 bases in between. Germline loops: CDR1 MGHDK, CDR2 SYGVNS. CDR3: CASSESPEDTQYF. CDR3 nucleotide sequence: TGTGCCAGCAGTGAATCTCCTGAAGATACGCAGTATTTT.

V is TRBV20-1 and J is TRBJ1-2; unclear D gene. The V and J ends lost 6 bases and 8 bases respectively, with 10 bases between them. CDR1 DFQATT and CDR2 SNEGSKA come from the germline V gene (reference sequence). The CDR3 runs 10 residues. CDR3 coding DNA: TGCAGTGCCCTGAGAGGAGGCTACACCTTC. It translates to CSALRGGYTF.

The J gene is TRBJ1-2, the V gene TRBV30; D gene unclear. The CDR3 consists of 12 residues. Germline loops: CDR1 GTSNPN, CDR2 SVGIG (reference sequence). The germline V and J ends were trimmed by 2 bases and 4 bases, with 8 bases remaining between them. CDR3: CAWSKLTYGYTF. For the CDR3, the DNA is TGTGCCTGGAGTAAGCTAACCTATGGCTACACCTTC.

This clone has just a few counts. The chain recombines TRBV11-3 with TRBJ1-1; 7 nucleotides line up with TRBD1. CDR3 length: 13 residues. J lost 4 bases, V lost 5 bases, and 4 bases had no gene match. From germline, CDR1 is SGHNT and CDR2 YENEEA. This chain's CDR3 is CASSRGTATEAFF. CDR3 coding DNA: TGTGCCAGCAGCCGCGGGACAGCCACTGAAGCTTTCTTT.

The V call is TRBV29-1, the J call TRBJ2-7; a weak D match, TRBD1 (6 bases). The CDR3 is made up of 13 amino acids. Trimming left V 6 bases short and J 7 bases short, with 19 bases between. Germline CDR1 reads SQVTM; CDR2 reads ANQGSEA. CDR3 nucleotide sequence: TGCAGCGTAAGACGGGACACGGGCGGGGAGCAGTACTTC. Translating gives CSVRRDTGGEQYF.

The chain carries TRBV2 and TRBJ1-2; perhaps TRBD1 as D (5 bases). Between the trimmed V and J ends, which lost 8 bases and 5 bases, there was a span of 12 bases. Germline CDR1 and CDR2: SNHLY and FYNNEI. The CDR3 runs 12 residues. The CDR3 coding sequence is TGTGCCAGCGGGACGGCAGAGTATGGCTACACCTTC. Its translation: CASGTAEYGYTF. Complete variable domain (other parts from reference TRBV2 and TRBJ1-2): EPEVTQTPSHQVTQMGQEVILRCVPISNHLYFYWYRQILGQKVEFLVSFYNNEISEKSEIFDDQFSVERPDGSNFTLKIRSTKLEDSAMYFCASGTAEYGYTFGSGTRLTVV.

The chain recombines TRBV25-1 with TRBJ2-3; unclear D gene. This CDR3 has 15 residues. CDR1 is MGHDK, CDR2 SYGVNS, per germline. V lost 3 bases to trimming and J lost 2 bases, with 12 bases between them. CDR3 residues: CASSDPKTVTDTQYF. The CDR3 bases are TGTGCCAGCAGTGACCCCAAGACTGTCACAGATACGCAGTATTTT.

V gene TRBV11-2 combines with J gene TRBJ2-4; possibly TRBD1 for D (6 bases). V lost 3 bases and J lost 8, with 11 bases in between. Germline values: CDR1 SGHAT, CDR2 FQNNGV. The CDR3 has 13 residues. CDR3 protein: CASSLQGLDIQYF. CDR3 in DNA: TGTGCCAGCAGCTTGCAGGGGTTAGACATTCAGTACTTC. The complete variable domain, with remaining parts taken from reference TRBV11-2 and TRBJ2-4, reads EAGVAQSPRYKIIEKRQSVAFWCNPISGHATLYWYQQILGQGPKLLIQFQNNGVVDDSQLPKDRFSAERLKGVDSTLKIQPAKLEDSAVYLCASSLQGLDIQYFGAGTRLSVL.

This chain uses TRBV2 with TRBJ2-2; 11 bases fit TRBD1. The J segment lost 8 bases and the V segment lost 9 bases, leaving 5 bases of the junction unmatched. Germline-derived CDR1 and CDR2 are SNHLY and FYNNEI. The CDR3 length is 13 residues. The CDR3 nucleotides read TGTGCCAGTCGGACAGGGGGCAAGGGGGAGCTGTTTTTT. The encoded protein is CASRTGGKGELFF.

This clone was picked up a small number of times. The chain has TRBV6-1 and TRBJ2-1, with D maybe TRBD1 (6 bases). V shed 6 bases and J shed 3 bases, with 9 bases lying between them. This CDR3 is built from 13 residues. Germline loops: CDR1 MNHNS, CDR2 SASEGT. The CDR3 reads CASRMDSYNEQFF. The CDR3 DNA reads TGTGCCAGCAGGATGGACAGCTACAATGAGCAGTTCTTC.

The chain joins TRBV13 to TRBJ2-7; D is unclear. CDR3 length equals 12 residues. Trimming cost V 1 base and J 6 bases, with 7 bases left between them. Germline CDR1 is PRHDT and CDR2 is FYEKMQ (reference sequence). DNA of the CDR3: TGTGCCAGCAGCTTAGTTGGAGCCGAGCAGTACTTC. This sequence encodes CASSLVGAEQYF.

This clone was seen only once. This chain links TRBV10-1 with TRBJ2-7; no clear D. The CDR3 is 10 residues long. CDR1 is WNHNN, CDR2 SYGVQD, per germline (reference sequence). V lost 4 bases to trimming and J lost 4 bases, with 2 bases between them. CDR3 sequence (DNA): TGCGCCAGCAGTGGTTACGAGCAGTACTTC. Residues: CASSGYEQYF.